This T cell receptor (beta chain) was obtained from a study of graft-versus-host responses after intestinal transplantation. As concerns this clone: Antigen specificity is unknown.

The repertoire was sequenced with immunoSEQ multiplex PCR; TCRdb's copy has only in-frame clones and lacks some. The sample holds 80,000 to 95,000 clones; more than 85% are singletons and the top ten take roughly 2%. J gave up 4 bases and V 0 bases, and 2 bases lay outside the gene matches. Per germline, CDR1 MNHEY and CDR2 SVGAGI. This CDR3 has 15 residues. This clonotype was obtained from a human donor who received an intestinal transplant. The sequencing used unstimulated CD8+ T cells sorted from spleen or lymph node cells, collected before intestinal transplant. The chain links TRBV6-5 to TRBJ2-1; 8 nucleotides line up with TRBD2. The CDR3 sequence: CASSYSERGYNEQFF. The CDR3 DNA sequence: TGTGCCAGCAGTTACTCGGAGCGGGGGTACAATGAGCAGTTCTTC.